These 32 T cell receptor beta chains were sequenced from one sample in a study of T cell changes during pregnancy in multiple sclerosis. The assay was immunoSEQ multiplex PCR, and TCRdb's table has in-frame clones only and misses some. The sample consists of 20,000 to 25,000 clones, about 90% of them appearing once. This material consisted of CD8+ T cells from peripheral blood mononuclear cells, taken after pregnancy. All receptors derive from a female donor with multiple sclerosis, enrolled in a pregnancy study.

J is TRBJ1-5 and V is TRBV6-1; D not resolved. The CDR3 has 14 amino acids. Germline values: CDR1 MNHNS, CDR2 SASEGT. Trimming left V 4 bases short and J 6 bases short, with 13 bases between. CDR3 in DNA: TGTGCCAGCAGTGGCCTGAGGGAAAGTCAGCCCCAGCATTTT. Protein product: CASSGLRESQPQHF.

This clone has a single count. The chain links TRBV19 to TRBJ2-7, with 10 bases that match TRBD1. The V segment lost 6 bases and the J segment 3 bases; nucleotides outside the gene matches: 5. The CDR3 is 14 amino acids. CDR1 is LNHDA and CDR2 is SQIVND in the germline V gene (reference sequence). As DNA, the CDR3 is TGTGCCAGTAGCAAGACAGGGGGCCTCTACGAGCAGTACTTC. It codes for CASSKTGGLYEQYF.

This clone came up a few times. The V and J genes are TRBV21-1 and TRBJ1-1. TRBV21-1 is an annotated pseudogene. This CDR3 contains 11 residues. The CDR3 DNA follows: TGTGCCAGCAGCCCGGGGGGTGAAGCTTTCTTT. Translated, it gives CASSPGGEAFF.

The chain joins TRBV6-1 to TRBJ1-5; D uncertain. The CDR3 has 15 residues. Trimming took off 1 base at V and 0 bases at J, with 7 bases between the two ends. Germline assignment: CDR1 MNHNS and CDR2 SASEGT. The CDR3 protein is CASSEGQYSNQPQHF. CDR3 coding DNA: TGTGCCAGCAGTGAAGGGCAATATAGCAATCAGCCCCAGCATTTT.

The CDR3 DNA follows: TGCGCCAGCAGTAGACTAGCTTCGGGCGAGCAGTACTTC. The encoded protein is CASSRLASGEQYF. The rearrangement uses TRBV10-1 and TRBJ2-7; 7 bases map to TRBD2. CDR1 WNHNN and CDR2 SYGVQD come from the germline V gene (reference sequence). With 5 bases clipped from V and 6 bases from J, the junction kept 7 bases outside the gene matches. This CDR3 has 13 amino acids.

The chain's CDR3 is CASSTRTGGYNTEAFF. CDR3 in DNA: TGTGCCAGTAGTACACGGACAGGGGGTTATAACACTGAAGCTTTCTTT. The V and J genes are TRBV19 and TRBJ1-1, with TRBD1 matching over 10 bases. In germline, CDR1 is LNHDA, CDR2 SQIVND (reference sequence). The CDR3 is made up of 16 amino acids. Losses at the gene ends were 4 bases for V and 2 bases for J; bases not matched to a gene: 7.

This clone has only a few counts. This chain links TRBV6-5 with TRBJ2-3, with D perhaps TRBD2 (5 bases). This CDR3 spans 12 amino acids. Trimming left V 6 bases short and J 6 bases short, with 10 bases between. Germline V CDR1 and CDR2: MNHEY, SVGAGI. The chain's CDR3 is CASRSGLDTQYF. CDR3 sequence (DNA): TGTGCCAGCAGATCGGGGTTGGATACGCAGTATTTT.

The genes are TRBV10-3 and TRBJ1-3; possibly TRBD1 for D (6 bases). Germline V gene sequence: CDR1 ENHRY, CDR2 SYGVKD. The V end was cut by 11 bases, the J end by 3 bases, with 26 bases between. The CDR3 is 17 amino acids. CDR3 sequence (DNA): TGTGCCGTCGGTACGAGGACAGCGGGGACTGGTGGAAACACCATATATTTT. Translation gives CAVGTRTAGTGGNTIYF.

This clone was observed once. For the CDR3, the DNA is TGTGCCAGCAGTACGGGGATGAACACTGAAGCTTTCTTT. Residues: CASSTGMNTEAFF. The V and J genes are TRBV27 and TRBJ1-1; D gene uncertain. Germline loops: CDR1 MNHEY, CDR2 SMNVEV (reference sequence). The CDR3 runs to 13 residues. V was trimmed by 5 bases and J by 0 bases, leaving 7 bases between them.

This chain links TRBV4-1 with TRBJ1-5; 8 bases are a match to TRBD1. The junction had 2 bases not matched to a gene; V was cut back by 3 bases and J by 1 base. Germline V gene sequence: CDR1 MGHRA, CDR2 YSYEKL. CDR3 size: 15 residues. The CDR3 bases are TGCGCCAGCAGCCATCGACAGGGGAGCAATCAGCCCCAGCATTTT. Translated: CASSHRQGSNQPQHF.

This sequence joins TRBV7-6 and TRBJ1-1, with 8 bases fitting TRBD1. CDR3 length: 15 amino acids. The V gene end was trimmed by 5 bases and the J gene end by 0 bases; junction bases not matched to a gene: 5. CDR1 and CDR2 from the germline V gene are SGHVS and FNYEAQ. CDR3 coding DNA: TGTGCCAGCAGCGATAGACAGGGGTTGAACACTGAAGCTTTCTTT. This gives the protein CASSDRQGLNTEAFF. Combining the CDR3 with reference TRBV7-6 and TRBJ1-1 gives the whole variable domain GAGVSQSPRYKVTKRGQDVALRCDPISGHVSLYWYRQALGQGPEFLTYFNYEAQQDKSGLPNDRFSAERPEGSISTLTIQRTEQRDSAMYRCASSDRQGLNTEAFFGQGTRLTVV.

The chain links TRBV28 to TRBJ2-1; tentatively, D is TRBD2 (7 bases). V was cut by 5 bases and J by 3 bases, with 20 bases left in between. Germline CDR1 MDHEN, CDR2 SYDVKM. This CDR3 has 17 residues. Here the CDR3 DNA reads TGTGCCAGCAGTCCCTCGGGGGGCGAGCCCTTCTACAATGAGCAGTTCTTC. Protein: CASSPSGGEPFYNEQFF.

This clone has just a few counts. This sequence joins TRBV6-4 and TRBJ2-3; 7 bases map to TRBD2. CDR3 length: 16 amino acids. Germline V gene data show CDR1 as MRHNA and CDR2 as SNTAGT. Trimming removed 0 bases from V and 4 bases from J; junction bases left unmatched: 7. CDR3 coding DNA: TGTGCCAGCAGTGACTCGCTCGGGGGAGGGCCAGATACGCAGTATTTT. It encodes CASSDSLGGGPDTQYF.

The chain is built from TRBV28 and TRBJ2-7, with TRBD1 matching 9 bases. With V trimmed by 6 bases and J by 7 bases, 10 bases remained unmatched. Germline CDR1 is MDHEN and CDR2 is SYDVKM. This CDR3 is 14 amino acids long. As DNA, the CDR3 is TGTGCCAGCAGCCTACCCGGGGACAGGGTTGAGCAGTACTTC. As protein: CASSLPGDRVEQYF.

CDR3 in amino acids: CASSNLAGSSYEQYF. CDR3 DNA: TGCGCCAGCAGCAACCTAGCGGGATCTTCCTACGAGCAGTACTTC. The rearrangement uses TRBV10-1 and TRBJ2-7; TRBD2 matches at 9 bases. Germline values: CDR1 WNHNN, CDR2 SYGVQD (reference sequence). The CDR3 is 15 residues long. V dropped 6 bases and J dropped 1; count of bases not matched to a gene: 7.

The rearrangement links TRBV5-6 to TRBJ2-5, with 9 bases aligning to TRBD1. CDR1 SGHDT and CDR2 YYEEEE come from the germline V gene. Trimming cost V 5 bases and J 3 bases; bases outside gene matches: 2. This CDR3 is built from 13 residues. The CDR3 DNA follows: TGTGCCAGCAGGGGACAGGGAGAAGAGACCCAGTACTTC. It yields the protein CASRGQGEETQYF.

This clone was seen only a few times. The CDR3 DNA follows: TGTGCCAGAAGCTGGGACAGGGGCGAAAAACTGTTTTTT. Translated, it gives CARSWDRGEKLFF. This chain links TRBV5-3 with TRBJ1-4, with 10 nucleotides matching TRBD1. TRBV5-3 is given ORF status, its function remaining uncertain. With 3 bases clipped from V and 8 bases from J, the junction kept 1 base outside the gene matches. The CDR3 totals 13 residues.

The rearrangement uses TRBV6-4 and TRBJ2-1, with TRBD2 matching over 8 bases. J lost 3 bases, V lost 2 bases, and 0 bases had no gene match. Germline CDR1 MRHNA, CDR2 SNTAGT. This CDR3 spans 14 amino acids. CDR3 amino acids: CASSDGTSYNEQFF. Here the CDR3 DNA reads TGTGCCAGCAGTGACGGGACTAGCTACAATGAGCAGTTCTTC.

The chain recombines TRBV6-4 with TRBJ2-2, with 16 bases matching TRBD2. Unmatched junction bases numbered 3, after V lost 5 bases and J lost 0 bases. Germline values: CDR1 MRHNA, CDR2 SNTAGT. The CDR3 sequence is 18 residues long. CDR3 nucleotide sequence: TGTGCCAGCAGTCCCGGGACTAGCGGGAGGGCGAACACCGGGGAGCTGTTTTTT. Amino acids: CASSPGTSGRANTGELFF.

The chain joins TRBV10-3 to TRBJ1-2; D is undetermined. The V gene's germline CDR1 is ENHRY and CDR2 SYGVKD. This CDR3 is 11 amino acids long. V lost 11 bases, J lost 4 bases, and 11 bases lay in between. The CDR3 DNA follows: TGTGCCTGCTGGGAGGCCTATGGCTACACCTTC. Protein: CACWEAYGYTF.

The gene calls are TRBV10-3 and TRBJ2-7; D ambiguous. The CDR3 loop spans 13 amino acids. CDR1 is ENHRY, CDR2 SYGVKD, per germline. The V and J ends lost 1 base and 0 bases respectively, with 4 bases between them. The CDR3, as DNA: TGTGCCATCAGTGAGTTATTCTCCTACGAGCAGTACTTC. Protein: CAISELFSYEQYF.

The rearrangement joins TRBV9 to TRBJ2-3; the match to TRBD2 covers 8 bases. CDR3 length: 15 amino acids. Trimming removed 2 bases from V and 6 bases from J; junction bases left unmatched: 8. Germline loops: CDR1 SGDLS, CDR2 YYNGEE. CDR3 in amino acids: CASSVSAGVKDTQYF. CDR3 coding DNA: TGTGCCAGCAGCGTCTCAGCGGGAGTTAAGGATACGCAGTATTTT.

The chain combines TRBV19 with TRBJ2-7, with D possibly TRBD2 on 6 matching bases. The germline CDR1 and CDR2 sequences are LNHDA and SQIVND (reference sequence). The CDR3 covers 12 residues. The germline V and J ends were trimmed by 5 bases and 7 bases, with 12 bases remaining between them. CDR3 residues: CASSVGDLEQYF. The CDR3 DNA reads as TGTGCCAGTAGTGTCGGGGACTTGGAGCAGTACTTC. The complete variable domain, with remaining parts taken from reference TRBV19 and TRBJ2-7, reads DGGITQSPKYLFRKEGQNVTLSCEQNLNHDAMYWYRQDPGQGLRLIYYSQIVNDFQKGDIAEGYSVSREKKESFPLTVTSAQKNPTAFYLCASSVGDLEQYFGPGTRLTVT.

The CDR3 loop is CASSPRALNTEAFF. The CDR3 bases are TGTGCCAGCAGCCCCAGGGCTTTGAACACTGAAGCTTTCTTT. The chain couples TRBV5-7 to TRBJ1-1; D possibly corresponds to TRBD1 (5 bases). TRBV5-7 counts as an open reading frame of uncertain function. The CDR3 contains 14 residues. Trimming cost V 4 bases and J 0 bases, with 10 bases left between them.

The chain links TRBV6-4 to TRBJ2-2, with a tentative D call TRBD2 (5 bases). This CDR3 region has 14 residues. V dropped 2 bases and J dropped 5 bases, with 9 bases sitting between them. CDR1 is MRHNA, CDR2 SNTAGT, per germline. The DNA for the CDR3 is TGTGCCAGCAGTGACCAGAGGGAGACCGGGGAGCTGTTTTTT. Its protein product is CASSDQRETGELFF.

J is TRBJ2-1 and V is TRBV9; 14 nucleotides align to TRBD2. This CDR3 region has 16 residues. Germline-derived CDR1 and CDR2 are SGDLS and YYNGEE. V lost 0 bases, J lost 7 bases, and 3 bases stayed unmatched. CDR3 coding DNA: TGTGCCAGCAGCGTAGGGGGACTAGCGGGAGTAAATGAGCAGTTCTTC. Translated: CASSVGGLAGVNEQFF.

This sequence joins TRBV7-9 and TRBJ2-5, with 7 bases aligning to TRBD2. The junction had 12 bases not matched to a gene; V was cut back by 3 bases and J by 5 bases. Germline V lookup: CDR1 SEHNR, CDR2 FQNEAQ (reference sequence). CDR3 size: 16 residues. The CDR3 coding sequence is TGTGCCAGCAGCTTCCCACGGGACTATTTGTCCGAGACCCAGTACTTC. Protein sequence: CASSFPRDYLSETQYF.

The CDR3 bases are TGTGCCAGCACCGGGACAGGGCTCAACGAGCAGTACTTC. Protein product: CASTGTGLNEQYF. The rearrangement joins TRBV6-1 to TRBJ2-7; TRBD1 agrees at 9 bases. The germline CDR1 and CDR2 sequences are MNHNS and SASEGT. Trimming at V came to 7 bases and at J to 5 bases, leaving 6 bases not matched to a gene. CDR3 size: 13 residues.

This chain connects TRBV6-5 to TRBJ2-3; 11 nucleotides align to TRBD2. V was pared by 5 bases and J by 6 bases, with 7 bases of the junction left unmatched. The CDR3 spans 15 residues. CDR1 and CDR2 from the germline V gene are MNHEY and SVGAGI. CDR3 bases: TGTGCCAGCAGTCTCCTAGCGGGAGGAGCGGATACGCAGTATTTT. Translated: CASSLLAGGADTQYF.

V and J are TRBV27 and TRBJ2-5; D is unresolved. The assigned J gene may be wrong: the sequence end matches TRBJ2-7 better. Germline V gene data show CDR1 as MNHEY and CDR2 as SMNVEV (reference sequence). There are 12 residues in the CDR3. CDR3 protein: CASSPNPYEQYF. The CDR3 bases are TGTGCCAGCAGTCCGAACCCATACGAGCAGTACTTC.

The chain couples TRBV30 to TRBJ2-7, with D tentatively TRBD2 (6 bases). The CDR3 runs 15 residues. The germline V and J ends were trimmed by 3 bases and 0 bases, with 15 bases remaining between them. Germline values: CDR1 GTSNPN, CDR2 SVGIG (reference sequence). In DNA, the CDR3 is TGTGCCTGGAGCGTCGGAGGGAGGAGCTCCTACGAGCAGTACTTC. Protein: CAWSVGGRSSYEQYF.

The CDR3 protein is CASSRGSPEAFF. The CDR3 nucleotides are TGTGCCAGCAGCCGGGGTAGTCCTGAAGCTTTCTTT. This chain links TRBV5-8 with TRBJ1-1; D is ambiguous. This CDR3 spans 12 amino acids. Trimming pared 4 bases from V and 6 bases from J, leaving 10 bases between. Germline V gene lookup returns CDR1 SGHTS and CDR2 YDEGEE.